The 6 T cell receptor beta chains in this list originate from one sample, sequenced in a study of OX40 agonist ivuxolimab in advanced cancers. Profiled with immunoSEQ multiplex PCR; TCRdb holds only in-frame clones, not every one. The sample includes roughly 50,000 clones, approximately 90% of them seen just once. The sequences come from CD4+ or CD8+ T cells sorted from blood, collected in a trial of the OX40 agonist ivuxolimab. The receptor source for this set is an adult with an advanced solid tumor such as melanoma, head and neck, liver or kidney cancer.

Here the CDR3 reads CASSLASGVGGYTF. CDR3 DNA sequence: TGTGCCAGCAGCTTGGCATCAGGGGTAGGTGGCTACACCTTC. The chain is built from TRBV5-6 and TRBJ1-2, with D perhaps matching TRBD1 (6 bases). Germline V CDR1 and CDR2: SGHDT, YYEEEE. Trimming removed 0 bases from V and 7 bases from J, with 13 bases in between. The CDR3 consists of 14 residues.

The chain recombines TRBV29-1 with TRBJ1-1; D not resolved. Germline V gene lookup returns CDR1 SQVTM and CDR2 ANQGSEA. V shed 4 bases and J shed 0 bases, with 6 bases lying between them. This CDR3 has 12 residues. CDR3 region: CSVVKVNTEAFF. The CDR3 DNA reads as TGCAGCGTTGTTAAGGTGAACACTGAAGCTTTCTTT.

This clone was counted a single time. The V and J genes are TRBV5-1 and TRBJ2-5, with unresolved D. CDR3 length: 15 amino acids. Trimming took off 4 bases at V and 1 base at J, with 14 bases between the two ends. CDR1 SGHRS and CDR2 YFSETQ come from the germline V gene. The CDR3, as DNA: TGCGCCAGCAGCCCTGATGACACACTCCAAGAGACCCAGTACTTC. Translated: CASSPDDTLQETQYF.

This clone was recorded only once. One end of the junction varies from germline; a read error may be responsible. The rearrangement joins TRBV23-1 to TRBJ2-2; TRBD1 aligns across 8 bases. TRBV23-1 is an ORF, with its function uncertain. The length of the CDR3 is 14 residues. The CDR3 protein is CASTIHTGGRGAVF. Written as DNA, the CDR3 is TGCGCCAGCACCATACACACAGGGGGGCGGGGAGCTGTTTTT.

The genes are TRBV5-1 and TRBJ2-7; D gene uncertain. This CDR3 comprises 13 residues. The V and J ends lost 0 bases and 6 bases respectively, with 10 bases between them. From germline, CDR1 is SGHRS and CDR2 YFSETQ. The CDR3 DNA reads as TGCGCCAGCAGCTTGGAGGCGCATTCCGAGCAGTACTTC. Its protein product is CASSLEAHSEQYF.

The chain recombines TRBV5-8 with TRBJ2-1; D is uncertain. The CDR3 extends over 11 amino acids. V was cut by 4 bases and J by 4 bases, with 3 bases left in between. Looked up from germline, CDR1 is SGHTS and CDR2 is YDEGEE. Here the CDR3 DNA reads TGTGCCAGCAGCATTTACAATGAGCAGTTCTTC. It codes for CASSIYNEQFF.